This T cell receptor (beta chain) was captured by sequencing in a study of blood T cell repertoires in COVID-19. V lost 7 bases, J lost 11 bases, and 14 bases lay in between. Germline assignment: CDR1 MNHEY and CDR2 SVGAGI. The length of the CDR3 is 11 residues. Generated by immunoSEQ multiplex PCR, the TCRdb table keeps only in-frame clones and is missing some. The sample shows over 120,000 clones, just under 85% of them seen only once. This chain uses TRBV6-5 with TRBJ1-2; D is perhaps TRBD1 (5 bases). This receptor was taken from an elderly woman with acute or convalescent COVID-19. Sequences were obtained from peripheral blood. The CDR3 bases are TGTGCCAGCAACGAAAGGGGCTTATACACCTTC. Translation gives CASNERGLYTF.